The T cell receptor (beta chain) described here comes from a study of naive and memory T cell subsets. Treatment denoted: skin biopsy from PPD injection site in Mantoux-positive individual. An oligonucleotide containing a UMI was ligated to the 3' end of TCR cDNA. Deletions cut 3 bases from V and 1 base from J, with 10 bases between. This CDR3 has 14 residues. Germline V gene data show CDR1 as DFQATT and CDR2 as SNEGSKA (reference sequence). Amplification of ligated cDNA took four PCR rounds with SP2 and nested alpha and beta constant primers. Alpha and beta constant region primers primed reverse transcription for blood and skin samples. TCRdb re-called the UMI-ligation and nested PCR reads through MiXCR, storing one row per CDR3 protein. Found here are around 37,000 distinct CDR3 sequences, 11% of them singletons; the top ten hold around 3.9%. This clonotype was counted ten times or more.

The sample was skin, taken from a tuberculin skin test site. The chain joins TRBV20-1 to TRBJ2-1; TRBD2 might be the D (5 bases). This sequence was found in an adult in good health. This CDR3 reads CSASGVGSYNEQFF. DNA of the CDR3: TGCAGTGCTAGCGGGGTAGGGTCCTACAATGAGCAGTTCTTC.